The T cell receptor (beta chain) described here comes from a study of CD8 T cells in Susac syndrome. The CDR3 contains 15 residues. The germline CDR1 and CDR2 sequences are SGDLS and YYNGEE. Losses at the gene ends were 4 bases for V and 4 bases for J; bases not matched to a gene: 6. The RNA input was roughly 0.45 to 1 ug, and it was reverse transcribed with random hexamers. MiXCR was run by TCRdb on the immunoSEQ multiplex PCR reads, yielding one entry per CDR3 protein. Among 100,000 to 150,000 distinct CDR3 sequences, approximately 95% were seen once, and the ten largest hold roughly 0.33%. The multiple sclerosis control group was made up of treatment-naive patients with stable or active relapsing-remitting disease.

The chain uses TRBV9 and TRBJ1-1, with 11 bases that match TRBD1. Specimen: CD8+ T cells from PBMCs. The sequence was obtained from a human donor with multiple sclerosis. The CDR3 loop reads CASSLTGTGGTEAFF. In nucleotides, the CDR3 is TGTGCCAGCAGCTTAACCGGGACAGGGGGCACTGAAGCTTTCTTT.